The 27 T cell receptor beta chains given below trace back to one sample, sequenced in a study of blood T cells in healthy people across ages. Sample-barcoded 5' priming and a J-beta primer mix drove a second PCR of roughly 6 to 12 cycles. TCRdb re-derived calls from the 5' RACE reads in MiXCR, one entry per CDR3 protein. Of nearly 800,000 distinct CDR3 sequences detected, roughly 25% appear once; the ten largest clones hold under 4.5%. These data are also associated with another study on T cells of mothers and their children.

What was sequenced was blood. These TCRs come from a boy younger than 18 in good health.

A few counts support this clonotype. The V gene is TRBV7-2, the J gene TRBJ1-2; possible D gene TRBD1, 5 bases. The CDR3 sequence is 14 residues long. Germline CDR1 SGHTA, CDR2 FQGNSA. Trimming took off 1 base at V and 10 bases at J, with 16 bases between the two ends. CDR3 in DNA: TGTGCCAGCAGCTTAGACATCCTAGGGGTGACCTACACCTTC. Residues: CASSLDILGVTYTF.

This chain uses TRBV24-1 with TRBJ2-5, with TRBD2 matching 8 bases. The CDR3 runs 16 residues. Trimming cost V 4 bases and J 5 bases; bases outside gene matches: 11. Germline CDR1 reads KGHDR; CDR2 reads SFDVKD. The CDR3 DNA is TGTGCCACCAGTGACCCCTTAGGCGGCGGGAGGGAGACCCAGTACTTC. Protein sequence: CATSDPLGGGRETQYF.

The rearrangement uses TRBV7-9 and TRBJ2-4; 10 bases are shared with TRBD2. CDR1 SEHNR and CDR2 FQNEAQ come from the germline V gene (reference sequence). With 5 bases clipped from V and 8 bases from J, the junction kept 6 bases outside the gene matches. This CDR3 comprises 14 residues. The CDR3 region has the DNA TGTGCCAGCAGCGTCGGACTAGCGGCGGACATTCAGTACTTC. This sequence encodes CASSVGLAADIQYF.

The table lists this clonotype with a few counts. This chain uses TRBV29-1 with TRBJ1-1; 12 nucleotides line up with TRBD1. Germline V gene lookup returns CDR1 SQVTM and CDR2 ANQGSEA. This CDR3 is built from 16 residues. V lost 6 bases and J lost 5; bases outside the gene matches: 13. In DNA, the CDR3 is TGCAGCGTCGCCCGGGACAGGGGGCGCGTAGATACTGAAGCTTTCTTT. As protein: CSVARDRGRVDTEAFF.

This clonotype has more than one count but fewer than ten. The CDR3, as DNA: TGCAGTGCATGGACTCGCTCCTACGAGCAGTACTTC. It translates to CSAWTRSYEQYF. The chain couples TRBV20-1 to TRBJ2-5; possible D gene TRBD2, 5 bases. The DNA matches TRBJ2-7 better at its end, which makes the J call doubtful. CDR1 is DFQATT, CDR2 SNEGSKA, per germline (reference sequence). There are 12 residues in the CDR3.

This clonotype was picked up a small number of times. The chain links TRBV29-1 to TRBJ2-1; 9 bases align to TRBD2. This CDR3 contains 20 residues. Germline V gene data show CDR1 as SQVTM and CDR2 as ANQGSEA. V shed 5 bases, J shed 7 bases, and the junction held 27 bases outside the gene matches. The CDR3 nucleotides are TGCAGCGTTTCTACCCCCGGGACACTCAAGGGCGGGAGGGCCATGAATGAGCAGTTCTTC. Translating gives CSVSTPGTLKGGRAMNEQFF.

The chain carries TRBV6-6 and TRBJ2-1, with 8 bases lining up with TRBD1. CDR1 and CDR2 from the germline V gene are MNHNY and SVGAGI (reference sequence). V lost 7 bases and J lost 3; bases outside the gene matches: 11. The CDR3 has 16 residues. CDR3 DNA: TGTGCCAGCACCGCCCTGACAGGGGCGGTCTACAATGAGCAGTTCTTC. Protein: CASTALTGAVYNEQFF.

This clonotype came up a few times. The chain links TRBV20-1 to TRBJ2-1, with 11 bases identical to TRBD2. Germline CDR1 reads DFQATT; CDR2 reads SNEGSKA (reference sequence). V gave up 3 bases and J gave up 3 bases; unmatched junction bases: 7. This CDR3 has 16 amino acids. The DNA of the CDR3 is TGCAGTGCTAGGGCTAGCGGGAGGATCCACTACAATGAGCAGTTCTTC. This translates into CSARASGRIHYNEQFF.

CDR3 nucleotide sequence: TGCAGTGCTGAAAACTCGCAGGGGGCATACGAGCAGTACTTC. Translating it yields CSAENSQGAYEQYF. This rearrangement joins TRBV20-1 to TRBJ2-5; 8 bases agree with TRBD1. The DNA end favors TRBJ2-7, so the J call may be wrong. Germline CDR1 is DFQATT and CDR2 is SNEGSKA (reference sequence). This CDR3 contains 14 residues.

This chain connects TRBV7-9 to TRBJ2-5; 8 nucleotides match TRBD1. This CDR3 is 16 amino acids long. V was pared by 4 bases and J by 5 bases, with 12 bases of the junction left unmatched. From germline, CDR1 is SEHNR and CDR2 FQNEAQ (reference sequence). The CDR3 here is CASSSIQDRVRETQYF. The CDR3 coding sequence is TGTGCCAGCAGCTCGATACAGGACAGGGTCAGGGAGACCCAGTACTTC.

The sample holds a few counts of this clonotype. The chain recombines TRBV28 with TRBJ1-2, with unresolved D. There are 14 residues in the CDR3. V was trimmed by 5 bases and J by 7 bases, leaving 17 bases between them. Germline CDR1 MDHEN, CDR2 SYDVKM. The CDR3, as DNA: TGTGCCAGCAGTCTATTTCGGTTAGGTGCTGGCTACACCTTC. Residues: CASSLFRLGAGYTF.

The chain combines TRBV11-2 with TRBJ2-1, with TRBD2 as a possible D gene (6 bases). The CDR3 is 17 amino acids. V was shortened by 0 bases and J by 0 bases, with 12 bases between the two germline ends. Germline-derived CDR1 and CDR2 are SGHAT and FQNNGV. The chain's CDR3 is CASSLDSSGSSYNEQFF. CDR3 nucleotides: TGTGCCAGCAGCTTAGACTCTTCCGGGAGCTCCTACAATGAGCAGTTCTTC.

The J gene is TRBJ2-1, the V gene TRBV29-1; TRBD2 matches at 10 bases. With 6 bases clipped from V and 6 bases from J, the junction kept 5 bases outside the gene matches. Germline loops: CDR1 SQVTM, CDR2 ANQGSEA. The CDR3 totals 13 residues. This chain's CDR3 is CSVGSGGANEQFF. DNA for the CDR3: TGCAGCGTCGGGAGCGGGGGGGCCAATGAGCAGTTCTTC.

The rearrangement uses TRBV12-3 or TRBV12-4 and TRBJ2-7, with D unclear. Trimming took off 3 bases at V and 4 bases at J, with 7 bases between the two ends. This CDR3 region has 12 residues. CDR3 in DNA: TGTGCCAGCAGTTTTGAAAGATACGAGCAGTACTTC. Residues: CASSFERYEQYF.

This clonotype has just a few counts. This chain joins TRBV4-3 and TRBJ2-7, with D maybe TRBD2 (6 bases). Trimming took 0 bases from V and 3 from J, leaving 15 bases between them. CDR1 and CDR2 from the germline V gene are LGHNA and YSLEER. CDR3 length equals 16 residues. This chain's CDR3 is CASSQEAVQGGYEQYF. For the CDR3, the DNA is TGCGCCAGCAGCCAAGAGGCGGTCCAGGGAGGCTACGAGCAGTACTTC.

This clonotype turned up a few times. The J gene is TRBJ2-3, the V gene TRBV3-1; D gene ambiguous. V was pared by 5 bases and J by 0 bases, with 15 bases between. From germline, CDR1 is LGHDT and CDR2 YNNKEL (reference sequence). CDR3 length: 16 amino acids. This CDR3 is CASSYAATISTDTQYF. Written as DNA, the CDR3 is TGTGCCAGCAGCTACGCGGCTACTATTAGCACAGATACGCAGTATTTT.

The V call is TRBV20-1, the J call TRBJ2-7, with 7 bases matching TRBD2. Unmatched junction bases numbered 8, after V lost 6 bases and J lost 3 bases. CDR1 is DFQATT and CDR2 is SNEGSKA in the germline V gene (reference sequence). The CDR3 runs 13 residues. Written as DNA, the CDR3 is TGCAGTGCCCCGACAGCGGGGAACTACGAGCAGTACTTC. It encodes CSAPTAGNYEQYF.

Regarding this clonotype: At one boundary the junction diverges from the germline segment, which might be a read error. The J gene is TRBJ2-7, the V gene TRBV6-6; no clear D. The CDR3 is 13 residues long. Germline V gene lookup returns CDR1 MNHNY and CDR2 SVGAGI (reference sequence). CDR3 DNA sequence: TGTGCCAGCAGCAAACCTGGATGGGGTACGGCGCAGTTC. It specifies CASSKPGWGTAQF.

This clonotype was counted a single time. The chain uses TRBV3-1 and TRBJ1-1; TRBD1 is a possible D gene (6 bases). This CDR3 spans 15 amino acids. Trimming removed 6 bases from V and 1 base from J, with 15 bases in between. The V gene's germline CDR1 is LGHDT and CDR2 YNNKEL (reference sequence). CDR3 sequence (DNA): TGTGCCAGCAGGCCTAGGGACAAGAGGAACACTGAAGCTTTCTTT. Amino acids: CASRPRDKRNTEAFF.

The sample holds a few counts of this clonotype. The chain couples TRBV29-1 to TRBJ2-5; 9 nucleotides align to TRBD1. The germline V gene has CDR1 SQVTM and CDR2 ANQGSEA. The CDR3 totals 16 residues. V gave up 2 bases and J gave up 5 bases; unmatched junction bases: 12. The CDR3 is CSVEPHLGTGSETQYF. The CDR3, as DNA: TGCAGCGTTGAACCTCACTTGGGGACAGGGAGTGAGACCCAGTACTTC.

This clonotype has only a few counts. The CDR3, as DNA: TGTGCCAGCAGCCCCGTACTCTACGAGCAGTACTTC. It translates to CASSPVLYEQYF. J is TRBJ2-7 and V is TRBV12-3 or TRBV12-4; D uncertain. V dropped 6 bases and J dropped 3 bases, with 9 bases sitting between them. This CDR3 is 12 amino acids long.

This clonotype turned up a few times. The CDR3 sequence: CASSPGQGMKEAFF. CDR3 coding DNA: TGTGCCAGCAGCCCCGGACAGGGAATGAAGGAAGCTTTCTTT. This chain connects TRBV28 to TRBJ1-1; 8 bases align to TRBD1. J was trimmed by 8 bases and V by 6 bases; bases with no gene match: 11. Germline V gene data show CDR1 as MDHEN and CDR2 as SYDVKM. The CDR3 covers 14 residues.

This clonotype was detected only a few times. The chain carries TRBV6-1 and TRBJ2-3; D is tentatively TRBD1 or TRBD2 (6 bases each). Germline CDR1 is MNHNS and CDR2 is SASEGT. The CDR3 is 15 residues long. Trimming cost V 11 bases and J 1 base, with 19 bases left between them. The CDR3 DNA sequence: TGTGCCGGGAGGACAGCCTCTCAGGGCACAGATACGCAGTATTTT. Protein product: CAGRTASQGTDTQYF.

V and J are TRBV10-3 and TRBJ1-1, with TRBD1 as a possible D gene (5 bases). The germline gives CDR1 ENHRY, CDR2 SYGVKD. The V end lost 6 bases, the J end lost 3 bases, and 14 bases lay between the germline ends. This CDR3 has 14 amino acids. CDR3 residues: CAIRETGDDTEAFF. CDR3 nucleotides: TGTGCCATCAGGGAGACGGGGGATGACACTGAAGCTTTCTTT.

The chain joins TRBV20-1 to TRBJ2-7; 7 nucleotides line up with TRBD2. V shed 2 bases and J 2 bases; nucleotides not matched to a gene: 9. This CDR3 is built from 15 residues. Germline CDR1 DFQATT, CDR2 SNEGSKA (reference sequence). CDR3 sequence reads: CSARQLARSAYEQYF. CDR3 bases: TGCAGTGCTAGACAACTAGCGCGCTCTGCCTACGAGCAGTACTTC.

The chain combines TRBV6-5 with TRBJ1-1; TRBD1 matches at 8 bases. V dropped 7 bases and J dropped 5; count of bases not matched to a gene: 9. CDR3 length: 14 amino acids. CDR1 MNHEY and CDR2 SVGAGI come from the germline V gene. The CDR3 nucleotides are TGTGCCAGCAATTCACTCAGGGGGCATACTGAAGCTTTCTTT. It yields the protein CASNSLRGHTEAFF.

The CDR3: CATSRDGVRNQPQHF. CDR3 bases: TGTGCCACCAGCAGAGATGGCGTCCGGAATCAGCCCCAGCATTTT. This sequence joins TRBV15 and TRBJ1-5; D unresolved. Germline V gene data show CDR1 as LNHNV and CDR2 as YYDKDF (reference sequence). Between the trimmed V and J ends, which lost 0 bases and 4 bases, there was a span of 10 bases. The CDR3 is 15 residues long.